This T cell receptor (beta chain) was recovered during a study of T cells in Graves' hyperthyroidism and ophthalmopathy. Study-wide findings and caveats: In blood, most of the thyroid clonotypes expanded above 0.001 were also present.

CDR3 length: 16 amino acids. Trimming removed 3 bases at V and 0 bases at J, with 14 bases between. TCR beta CDR3 region amplification was performed from RNA transcripts. The HTBI primer set was used in a first-round RT-PCR of the TCR CDR3. From the multiplex PCR reads, TCRdb called clonotypes with MiXCR, one entry per CDR3 protein. The data contain 300,000 to 400,000 distinct CDR3 sequences, 15% to 20% of them singletons. This clonotype was observed many times. Its antigen is unknown. Material for sequencing was blood. V usage is TRBV12-3 or TRBV12-4 and J usage is TRBJ1-2; a possible D gene is TRBD1 (5 bases). This TCR derives from a woman aged 50 to 65 with Graves' hyperthyroidism. For the CDR3, the DNA is TGTGCCAGCAGTTTGGCTACAGGAACAACTAACTATGGCTACACCTTC. It codes for CASSLATGTTNYGYTF.